The T cell receptor (beta chain) under discussion was sequenced for a study of blood T cell repertoires in COVID-19 (dated by TCRdb to 2020 to 2021). Regarding the research as a whole: Samples from collaborators originated in the United States, Italy and Spain and spanned both the acute and convalescent phases of COVID-19. The samples were drawn from two sources: the first 160 participants of the ongoing ImmuneRACE study, and about 1,300 subjects contributed by 6 global collaborators. The repertoires were released in a freely available public database intended as a resource for research on the immune response to SARS-CoV-2. The sample metadata nearly always contained a de-identified subject ID, COVID-19 status, age in years and sex. Where available, HLA class I and class II types were taken from metadata supplied by the sample provider and were not determined by assay-based typing. The dataset comprised deeply sampled blood TCRbeta repertoires from subjects exposed to, actively infected with, or recovered from COVID-19. The prospective study material was composed of cDNA or gDNA derived from T cells, B-cell-depleted T cells, or PBMCs. The paper as a whole reports these results and caveats: The amount of clinical and demographic metadata varied by source and participant and was provided uncurated.

TCRbeta CDR3 regions were amplified from genomic DNA using the immunoSEQ Assay, a bias-controlled multiplex PCR. Per the authors' processing: The number of nucleated cells in each sample was estimated from the amplification of reference gene primers within the assay. To quantify the absolute abundance of each unique TCRbeta CDR3 rearrangement, sequence reads were collapsed and filtered. Productive Simpson clonality was computed per sample as the square root of Simpson's diversity index over productive rearrangements. Not all clones reach the TCRdb copy of this immuneACCESS table, which keeps in-frame sequences only. Checked studies attribute under half of the gap to unresolved V genes and leave the rest unexplained. For V, J and clone size, that table is used; D and trimming come from the DNA. For this sample there are around 69,000 clones; about 86% appear just once. The ten largest make up about 7% of the sample.

The CDR3 runs 15 amino acids, cysteine and phenylalanine included. The sequence is cut down to CDR3 DNA, 45 bases in frame from base 1. The junction carries 14 bases between V and J, which are trimmed by 0 bases and 5 bases respectively. The germline V gene yields SGDLS for CDR1 and YYNGEE for CDR2. About this clone: The antigen it recognizes is unknown. No clone much larger than this one lies a single base away; base qualities are absent.

The collaborating institutions used their own protocols to collect whole blood in K2EDTA tubes. For TCRbeta analysis, collaborators shipped samples in one of three forms: frozen whole blood, isolated PBMCs, or DNA extracted from either of those sample types. The sequencing input was peripheral blood. The receptor's source is a man aged 50 or older with active COVID-19. The sequence links TRBV9 to TRBJ1-1; TRBD1 might be the D gene, on 6 matching bases. The DNA is TGTGCCAGCAGCGTAGCTCCGCAGGGGCCAACTGAAGCTTTCTTT. It codes for CASSVAPQGPTEAFF.